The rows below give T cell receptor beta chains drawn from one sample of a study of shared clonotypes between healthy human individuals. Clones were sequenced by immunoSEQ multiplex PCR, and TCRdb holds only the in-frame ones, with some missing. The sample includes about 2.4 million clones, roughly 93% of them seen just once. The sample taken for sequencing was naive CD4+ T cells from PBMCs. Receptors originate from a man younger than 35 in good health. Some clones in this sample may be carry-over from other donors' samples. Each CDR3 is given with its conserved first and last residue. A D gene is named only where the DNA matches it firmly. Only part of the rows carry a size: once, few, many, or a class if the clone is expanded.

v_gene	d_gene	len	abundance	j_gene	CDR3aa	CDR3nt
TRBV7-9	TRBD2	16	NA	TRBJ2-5	CASSYWTSGQQETQYF	TGTGCCAGCAGCTACTGGACTAGCGGGCAGCAAGAGACCCAGTACTTC
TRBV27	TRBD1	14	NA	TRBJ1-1	CASSFDREATEAFF	TGTGCCAGCAGCTTCGACAGGGAGGCCACTGAAGCTTTCTTT
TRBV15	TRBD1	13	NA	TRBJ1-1	CATSSTGGGEAFF	TGTGCCACCAGCAGCACAGGGGGTGGTGAAGCTTTCTTT
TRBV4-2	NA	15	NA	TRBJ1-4	CASSQTGTTNEKLFF	TGTGCCAGCAGCCAAACAGGGACAACTAATGAAAAACTGTTTTTT
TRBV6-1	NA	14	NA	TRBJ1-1	CASRKIQQNTEAFF	TGTGCCAGCAGGAAGATACAGCAGAACACTGAAGCTTTCTTT
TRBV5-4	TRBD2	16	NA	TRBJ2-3	CASSSPVAGSTDTQYF	TGTGCCAGCAGCTCGCCTGTAGCGGGGAGCACAGATACGCAGTATTTT
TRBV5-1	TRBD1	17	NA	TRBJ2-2	CASSLGHGTGYTGELFF	TGCGCCAGCAGCTTGGGTCACGGGACAGGGTACACCGGGGAGCTGTTTTTT
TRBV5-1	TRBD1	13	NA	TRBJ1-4	CASSGQGYEKLFF	TGCGCCAGCAGCGGACAGGGCTACGAAAAACTGTTTTTT
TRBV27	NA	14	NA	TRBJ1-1	CASSLDSLNTEAFF	TGTGCCAGCAGTTTGGACAGTTTGAACACTGAAGCTTTCTTT
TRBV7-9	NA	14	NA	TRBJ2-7	CASSLEQESYEQYF	TGTGCCAGCAGCTTAGAACAGGAATCCTACGAGCAGTACTTC
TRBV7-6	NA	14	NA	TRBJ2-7	CASSFPAVSYEQYF	TGTGCCAGCAGCTTCCCGGCGGTTTCCTACGAGCAGTACTTC
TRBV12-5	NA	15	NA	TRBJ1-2	CASGLVGEGEGGYTF	TGTGCTAGTGGTTTGGTAGGGGAGGGAGAAGGGGGCTACACCTTC
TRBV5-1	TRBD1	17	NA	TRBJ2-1	CASDRPPGTGGASEQFF	TGCGCCAGCGACAGACCACCGGGGACAGGGGGCGCAAGTGAGCAGTTCTTC
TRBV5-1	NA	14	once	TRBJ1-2	CASSYVDRSYGYTF	TGCGCCAGCAGCTACGTGGACAGATCCTATGGCTACACCTTC
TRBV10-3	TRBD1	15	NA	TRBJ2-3	CAIYPGQTSTDTQYF	TGTGCCATTTACCCGGGACAGACTAGCACAGATACGCAGTATTTT
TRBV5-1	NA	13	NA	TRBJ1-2	CASSLQTNYGYTF	TGCGCCAGCAGTTTACAGACTAACTATGGCTACACCTTC
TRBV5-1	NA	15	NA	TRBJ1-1	CASSSTGTRGTEAFF	TGCGCCAGCAGCTCGACCGGGACCAGAGGCACTGAAGCTTTCTTT
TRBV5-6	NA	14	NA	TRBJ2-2	CATAFGPQGGELFF	TGTGCCACCGCCTTTGGGCCCCAGGGCGGGGAGCTGTTTTTT
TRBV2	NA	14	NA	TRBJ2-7	CASSEHRGNYEQYF	TGTGCCAGCAGTGAACATCGAGGGAACTACGAGCAGTACTTC
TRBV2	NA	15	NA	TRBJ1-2	CASSEGPRTDYGYTF	TGTGCCAGCAGTGAAGGGCCAAGGACAGATTATGGCTACACCTTC
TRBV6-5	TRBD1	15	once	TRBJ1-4	CASSYSGTGGEKLFF	TGTGCCAGCAGTTATTCCGGGACAGGGGGTGAAAAACTGTTTTTT
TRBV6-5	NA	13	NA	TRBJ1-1	CASSPPGAPEAFF	TGTGCCAGCAGCCCCCCGGGGGCCCCTGAAGCTTTCTTT
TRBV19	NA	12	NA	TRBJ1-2	CASSNRDYGYTF	TGTGCCAGTAGTAACCGGGACTATGGCTACACCTTC
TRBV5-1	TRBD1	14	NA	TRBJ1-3	CASSWGTGGNTIYF	TGCGCCAGCAGCTGGGGGACAGGCGGAAACACCATATATTTT
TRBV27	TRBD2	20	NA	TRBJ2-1	CASSSMTGIGLAALHNEQFF	TGTGCCAGCAGTTCGATGACAGGTATAGGACTAGCGGCATTACACAATGAGCAGTTCTTC
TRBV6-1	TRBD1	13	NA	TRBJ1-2	CATRGQGGYGYTF	TGTGCCACCCGAGGACAGGGTGGCTATGGCTACACCTTC
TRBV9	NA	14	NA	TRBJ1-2	CASSSSPRSYGYTF	TGTGCCAGCAGCTCCTCCCCCAGAAGCTATGGCTACACCTTC
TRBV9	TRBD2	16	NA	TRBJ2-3	CASSVVGTTSTDTQYF	TGTGCCAGCAGCGTAGTTGGGACTACTAGCACAGATACGCAGTATTTT
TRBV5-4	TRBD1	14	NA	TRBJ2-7	CASSINRGLNEQYF	TGTGCCAGCAGTATTAACAGGGGGCTCAACGAGCAGTACTTC
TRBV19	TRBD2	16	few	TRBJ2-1	CASSDTSGITYNEQFF	TGTGCCAGTAGCGATACTAGCGGGATCACCTACAATGAGCAGTTCTTC
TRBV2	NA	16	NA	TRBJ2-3	CASSGGGGLSTDTQYF	TGTGCCAGCAGTGGGGGAGGGGGCCTAAGCACAGATACGCAGTATTTT
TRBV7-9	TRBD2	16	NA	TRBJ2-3	CASSVLAGRSTDTQYF	TGTGCCAGCAGCGTACTAGCGGGAAGAAGCACAGATACGCAGTATTTT
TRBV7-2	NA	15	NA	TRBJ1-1	CASSLAMGRETEAFF	TGTGCCAGCAGCTTAGCGATGGGGAGGGAAACTGAAGCTTTCTTT
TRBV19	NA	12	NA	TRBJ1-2	CASSAGTYGYTF	TGTGCCAGTAGTGCAGGCACCTATGGCTACACCTTC
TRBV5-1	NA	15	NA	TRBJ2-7	CASSLDLGSSYEQYF	TGCGCCAGCAGCTTGGATCTAGGGAGCTCCTACGAGCAGTACTTC
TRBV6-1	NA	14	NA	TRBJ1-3	CASGRDISGNTIYF	TGTGCCAGCGGACGGGACATCTCTGGAAACACCATATATTTT
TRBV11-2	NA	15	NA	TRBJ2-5	CASSLEYPYRETQYF	TGTGCCAGCAGCTTAGAATATCCGTACCGGGAGACCCAGTACTTC
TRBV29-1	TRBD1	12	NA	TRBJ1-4	CSAGTGSEKLFF	TGCAGCGCAGGGACAGGGTCCGAAAAACTGTTTTTT
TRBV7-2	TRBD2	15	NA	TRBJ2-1	CASSFSGRAYNEQFF	TGTGCCAGCAGCTTCAGCGGGAGGGCTTACAATGAGCAGTTCTTC
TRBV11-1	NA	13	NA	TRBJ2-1	CASSLAVYNEQFF	TGTGCCAGCAGCTTAGCAGTCTACAATGAGCAGTTCTTC
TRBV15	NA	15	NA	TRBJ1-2	CATSRGGLQWESYTF	TGTGCCACCAGCAGAGGTGGACTCCAATGGGAGAGTTACACCTTC
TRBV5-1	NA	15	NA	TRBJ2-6	CASSLPASGANVLTF	TGCGCCAGCAGCTTACCGGCGTCTGGGGCCAACGTCCTGACTTTC
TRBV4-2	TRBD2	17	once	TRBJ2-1	CASSKTSSGSSYNEQFF	TGTGCCAGCAGCAAAACATCCAGCGGGAGCTCCTACAATGAGCAGTTCTTC
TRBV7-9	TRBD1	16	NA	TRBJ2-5	CASSQYRDRGQETQYF	TGTGCCAGCAGCCAATACCGGGACAGGGGACAAGAGACCCAGTACTTC
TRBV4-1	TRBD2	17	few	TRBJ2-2	CASSQVTIAGESGELFF	TGCGCCAGCAGCCAAGTAACAATAGCGGGAGAGAGCGGGGAGCTGTTTTTT
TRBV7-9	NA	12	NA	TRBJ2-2	CASRRSAGELFF	TGTGCCAGCAGACGTAGCGCCGGGGAGCTGTTTTTT
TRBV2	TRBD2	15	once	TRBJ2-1	CASSASVAGYNEQFF	TGTGCCAGCAGTGCTTCGGTAGCGGGTTACAATGAGCAGTTCTTC
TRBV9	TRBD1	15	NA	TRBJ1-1	CASSVTPGQGTEAFF	TGTGCCAGCAGCGTAACTCCGGGACAGGGGACTGAAGCTTTCTTT
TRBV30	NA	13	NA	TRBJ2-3	CACRRASGGTQYF	TGTGCCTGTCGTCGCGCGTCTGGGGGTACGCAGTATTTT
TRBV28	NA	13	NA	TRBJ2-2	CASSLLGLRELFF	TGTGCCAGCAGTTTACTTGGACTGCGGGAGCTGTTTTTT
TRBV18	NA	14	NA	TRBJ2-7	CASSPLAQGYEQYF	TGTGCCAGCTCACCACTGGCCCAGGGATACGAGCAGTACTTC
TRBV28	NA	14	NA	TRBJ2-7	CASSLTTGAHEQYF	TGTGCCAGCAGTTTAACCACCGGGGCCCACGAGCAGTACTTC
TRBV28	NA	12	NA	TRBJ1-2	CASSLGQGGYTF	TGTGCCAGCAGTTTAGGGCAGGGCGGCTACACCTTC
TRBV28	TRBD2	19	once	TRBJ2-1	CASSSVGGRLAYSYNEQFF	TGTGCCAGCAGCTCTGTGGGAGGGCGCCTTGCCTACTCCTACAATGAGCAGTTCTTC
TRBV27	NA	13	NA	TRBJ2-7	CASSGGTPYEQYF	TGTGCCAGCAGTGGGGGGACACCTTACGAGCAGTACTTC
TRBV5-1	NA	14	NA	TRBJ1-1	CASALSGPNTEAFF	TGCGCCAGCGCCCTATCCGGGCCGAACACTGAAGCTTTCTTT
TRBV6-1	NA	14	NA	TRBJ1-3	CASSSPGREYTIYF	TGTGCCAGCAGCTCTCCAGGCAGGGAATACACCATATATTTT
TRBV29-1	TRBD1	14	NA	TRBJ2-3	CSVEATGGRDTQYF	TGCAGCGTTGAGGCGACAGGGGGGAGAGATACGCAGTATTTT
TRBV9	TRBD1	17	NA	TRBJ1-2	CASTTRPTGEGNYGYTF	TGTGCCAGCACCACAAGGCCTACAGGGGAAGGGAACTATGGCTACACCTTC